This is a list of T cell receptor beta chains from one sample in a study of T cells after yellow fever vaccination. TCRdb re-analysed the 5' RACE reads in MiXCR, keeping a single row per CDR3 protein. The sample carries 99,000 or so distinct CDR3 sequences, around 5.5% recorded once. The sequencing used CD8+ T cells sorted from PBMCs, collected 10 days after the yellow fever booster vaccination. The receptors originated from a man aged 18 to 29 who received the YFV17D yellow fever vaccine. The CDR3 runs from the conserved cysteine through the conserved F or W. Each record gives: J gene, D gene, clone size, V gene, CDR3 protein, CDR3 DNA. The D gene is left open where the match is weak. Clone size is given for some rows only: seen once, a few or many times, or a class if the clone is expanded.

>TRBJ2-5|TRBD2|NA|TRBV4-1
CASSQVLAGLETQYF
TGCGCCAGCAGCCAAGTGTTAGCGGGGTTGGAGACCCAGTACTTC
>TRBJ2-3|TRBD1|few|TRBV7-3
CASSWTGARTDTQYF
TGTGCCAGCAGCTGGACAGGGGCTAGGACAGATACGCAGTATTTT
>TRBJ2-2|NA|NA|TRBV5-1
CASSLSRAGELFF
TGCGCCAGCAGCTTGTCACGCGCCGGGGAGCTGTTTTTT
>TRBJ2-1|NA|few|TRBV5-1
CASSLDLGGAVGSDEQFF
TGCGCCAGCAGCTTGGATCTAGGGGGGGCCGTGGGTTCCGATGAGCAGTTCTTC
>TRBJ1-5|NA|many|TRBV6-1
CASSPRDSNQPQHF
TGTGCCAGCAGCCCTCGGGACAGCAATCAGCCCCAGCATTTT
>TRBJ2-3|NA|NA|TRBV3-1
CASSQDGATDTQYF
TGTGCCAGCAGCCAAGACGGGGCCACAGATACGCAGTATTTT
>TRBJ1-1|NA|many|TRBV15
CATSSENTEAFF
TGTGCCACCAGCAGTGAGAACACTGAAGCTTTCTTT
>TRBJ1-5|NA|few|TRBV5-1
CASSLEGEMNQPQHF
TGCGCCAGCAGCCTCGAAGGAGAGATGAATCAGCCCCAGCATTTT
>TRBJ2-7|NA|few|TRBV6-2/TRBV6-3
CASSYSIRAYEQYF
TGTGCCAGCAGTTACTCGATAAGGGCCTACGAGCAGTACTTC
>TRBJ2-2|NA|few|TRBV15
CATSVAVNTGELFF
TGTGCCACCAGTGTTGCAGTGAACACCGGGGAGCTGTTTTTT
>TRBJ2-1|TRBD2|few|TRBV7-2
CASSSTSGGADEQFF
TGTGCCAGCAGCTCGACTAGCGGGGGGGCTGATGAGCAGTTCTTC
>TRBJ1-5|NA|few|TRBV7-9
CASSLGRTDWQHF
TGTGCCAGCAGCTTAGGCAGGACGGACTGGCAGCATTTT
>TRBJ1-2|NA|NA|TRBV4-1
CASSRHTDYGYTF
TGCGCCAGCAGCCGCCACACAGACTATGGCTACACCTTC
>TRBJ2-5|NA|NA|TRBV5-6
CASSLASGETQYF
TGTGCCAGCAGCTTGGCGAGTGGAGAGACCCAGTACTTC
>TRBJ2-5|TRBD2|few|TRBV18
CASSTSSGVQETQYF
TGTGCCAGTTCCACCTCTAGCGGGGTCCAAGAGACCCAGTACTTC
>TRBJ2-1|TRBD2|few|TRBV5-4
CASSWTSGANEQFF
TGTGCCAGCAGCTGGACTAGCGGGGCTAATGAGCAGTTCTTC
>TRBJ1-1|TRBD1|NA|TRBV11-2
CASSSITGGKGEAFF
TGTGCCAGCAGCTCTATAACAGGGGGCAAGGGTGAAGCTTTCTTT
>TRBJ1-1|NA|few|TRBV7-2
CASSFRDLMNTEAFF
TGTGCCAGCAGCTTTAGGGACCTCATGAACACTGAAGCTTTCTTT
>TRBJ2-1|TRBD1|few|TRBV4-3
CASSQSKTGGEQFF
TGCGCCAGCAGCCAAAGTAAGACAGGGGGTGAGCAGTTCTTC
>TRBJ2-3|TRBD2|NA|TRBV5-1
CASSISGGAEDTQYF
TGCGCCAGCAGCATTAGCGGGGGGGCCGAGGATACGCAGTATTTT
>TRBJ2-3|NA|NA|TRBV27
CASSFTGRSQYF
TGTGCCAGCAGTTTCACAGGTCGCTCGCAGTATTTT
>TRBJ1-5|NA|few|TRBV12-3/TRBV12-4
CASSPTGVYSNQPQHF
TGTGCCAGCAGTCCGACAGGAGTGTATAGCAATCAGCCCCAGCATTTT
>TRBJ2-7|NA|many|TRBV10-2
CASSEDYEQYF
TGCGCCAGCAGTGAGGACTACGAGCAGTACTTC
>TRBJ2-7|TRBD1|NA|TRBV12-5
CASGLARTGALVSYEQYF
TGTGCTAGTGGTTTGGCCCGAACAGGGGCACTCGTCTCCTACGAGCAGTACTTC
>TRBJ2-3|TRBD2|NA|TRBV7-2
CASSEMGGADTQYF
TGTGCCAGCAGCGAGATGGGGGGGGCAGATACGCAGTATTTT
>TRBJ2-7|TRBD1|few|TRBV29-1
CSVRDRGQERYF
TGCAGCGTCCGGGACAGGGGGCAAGAGAGGTACTTC
>TRBJ2-5|TRBD1|few|TRBV29-1
CSVASTGETQYF
TGCAGCGTAGCCTCGACAGGGGAGACCCAGTACTTC
>TRBJ1-1|TRBD1|many|TRBV6-5
CASSLGQGDTEAFF
TGTGCCAGCAGCCTGGGACAGGGGGACACTGAAGCTTTCTTT
>TRBJ2-5|NA|few|TRBV19
CASSTVQTMDYEETQYF
TGTGCCAGTAGTACAGTCCAAACAATGGACTACGAAGAGACCCAGTACTTC
>TRBJ2-7|TRBD1|few|TRBV29-1
CSFRQGLYEQYF
TGCAGCTTCCGACAGGGCCTCTACGAGCAGTACTTC
>TRBJ2-7|NA|NA|TRBV6-2/TRBV6-3
CASSHPDRTYEQYF
TGTGCCAGCAGTCACCCGGACAGAACCTACGAGCAGTACTTC
>TRBJ2-3|NA|few|TRBV7-9
CASSLRREADTQYF
TGTGCCAGCAGCCTGCGTAGGGAGGCAGATACGCAGTATTTT
>TRBJ2-7|NA|NA|TRBV20-1
CSARGNEQYF
TGCAGTGCTAGAGGTAACGAGCAGTACTTC
>TRBJ1-2|NA|NA|TRBV6-5
CASSYSGTKGYTF
TGTGCCAGCAGTTACTCGGGGACCAAGGGCTACACCTTC
>TRBJ2-2|NA|few|TRBV4-1
CASSHPTGLSTGELFF
TGCGCCAGCAGCCACCCCACGGGACTCTCGACCGGGGAGCTGTTTTTT
>TRBJ1-3|NA|many|TRBV7-6
CASSLGLYGESSGNTIYF
TGTGCCAGCAGCTTAGGGCTCTACGGGGAGAGCTCTGGAAACACCATATATTTT
>TRBJ2-7|NA|few|TRBV6-6
CASSYPDLAGTGYEQYF
TGTGCCAGCAGTTACCCGGACTTGGCGGGGACGGGGTACGAGCAGTACTTC
>TRBJ2-3|TRBD1|NA|TRBV9
CASSVRTGGGTDTQYF
TGTGCCAGCAGCGTCAGGACAGGGGGAGGCACAGATACGCAGTATTTT
>TRBJ1-2|NA|NA|TRBV7-9
CASSLMTVGGYTF
TGTGCCAGCAGCTTAATGACGGTGGGCGGCTACACCTTC
>TRBJ2-1|TRBD2|many|TRBV11-2
CASSWAAGGIYNEQFF
TGTGCCAGCAGCTGGGCCGCCGGGGGGATCTACAATGAGCAGTTCTTC
>TRBJ2-7|NA|few|TRBV20-1
CSASVGDEQYF
TGCAGTGCTAGTGTGGGGGACGAGCAGTACTTC
>TRBJ1-5|NA|NA|TRBV28
CASSLDGDWNQPQHF
TGTGCCAGCAGTTTAGACGGGGATTGGAATCAGCCCCAGCATTTT
>TRBJ2-7|NA|many|TRBV4-1
CASSPSRQSTYEQYF
TGCGCCAGCAGCCCCTCTAGACAGAGCACCTACGAGCAGTACTTC
>TRBJ2-2|NA|once|TRBV7-6
CASSLGQVVLANTGELFF
TGTGCCAGCAGCTTAGGTCAGGTGGTTCTCGCTAACACCGGGGAGCTGTTTTTT
>TRBJ2-1|TRBD1|NA|TRBV5-1
CASSFGQGEQFF
TGCGCCAGCAGCTTCGGACAGGGGGAGCAGTTCTTC
>TRBJ2-1|TRBD2|few|TRBV7-3
CASSLTSGGRNEQFF
TGTGCCAGCAGCCTGACTAGCGGGGGCCGCAATGAGCAGTTCTTC
>TRBJ1-5|NA|many|TRBV5-1
CASSLDGGDNQPQHF
TGCGCCAGCAGCTTGGACGGGGGAGACAATCAGCCCCAGCATTTT
>TRBJ1-1|TRBD1|NA|TRBV6-5
CATGAGQGNTEAFF
TGTGCCACCGGGGCAGGACAGGGGAACACTGAAGCTTTCTTT
>TRBJ2-5|NA|NA|TRBV21-1
CASSKEWSKAGVQETQYF
TGTGCCAGCAGCAAAGAGTGGAGTAAAGCGGGGGTCCAAGAGACCCAGTACTTC
>TRBJ2-7|NA|NA|TRBV6-6
CASSYGIEQYF
TGTGCCAGCAGTTACGGAATTGAGCAGTACTTC
>TRBJ2-7|TRBD1|NA|TRBV9
CASSDNPWTGYSEQYF
TGTGCCAGCAGCGATAACCCCTGGACAGGGTACTCCGAGCAGTACTTC
>TRBJ2-1|NA|few|TRBV19
CASSVDGNEQFF
TGTGCCAGTAGTGTTGACGGGAATGAGCAGTTCTTC
>TRBJ2-5|NA|NA|TRBV7-9
CASSFIFGERETQYF
TGTGCCAGCAGTTTTATCTTCGGGGAACGGGAGACCCAGTACTTC
>TRBJ1-5|NA|many|TRBV4-1
CASSQGAYRWEQPQHF
TGCGCCAGCAGCCAAGGAGCTTACCGTTGGGAGCAGCCCCAGCATTTT
>TRBJ1-1|TRBD1|NA|TRBV6-4
CASSPTGARTEAFF
TGTGCCAGCAGCCCGACAGGGGCCAGAACAGAAGCTTTCTTT